This T cell receptor (beta chain) is drawn from a study of Graves' ophthalmopathy and Graves' hyperthyroidism. Amplification of TCR beta CDR3 regions used RNA transcripts. Scientists carried out first-round RT-PCR using HTBI primers and then a second-round multiplex PCR. In TCRdb, the multiplex PCR reads were re-called with MiXCR into one record per CDR3 protein. The repertoire holds some 160,000 distinct CDR3 sequences, 30% to 45% seen once, with 7.5% to 10% in the top ten. Researchers turned away patients with other autoimmune diseases, uncontrolled infections, pregnancy or lactation. PBMCs stemmed from roughly 9.4 ml of fresh peripheral blood. Notes on the study in general: Classification of ophthalmopathy versus stable hyperthyroidism by a 13-signature model yielded about 88% sensitivity and approximately 79% specificity.

The table lists this clonotype with a few counts. Antigen unknown. Germline V CDR1 and CDR2: SGHVS, FNYEAQ. Trimming shortened V by 4 bases and J by 8 bases, and 14 bases separated the two germline ends. The CDR3 is made up of 13 amino acids. The sequenced material came from peripheral blood. This chain links TRBV7-6 with TRBJ2-5, with D possibly matching TRBD2 (6 bases). This receptor was obtained from a young man with Graves' ophthalmopathy. The CDR3 loop is CASSSGTPLTQYF. CDR3 sequence (DNA): TGTGCCAGCAGCTCCGGGACTCCGCTCACCCAGTACTTC.